These T cell receptor beta chains were read from a single sample in a study of cytomegalovirus exposure and HLA in healthy donors. Assay: immunoSEQ multiplex PCR; the TCRdb copy retains only in-frame clones and omits some. This sample has 170,000 or so clones; over 70% occur once, and the top ten carry less than 1.5%. Sequences were obtained from PBMCs. These receptors were taken from a woman aged 25 to 39 in good health and CMV-seropositive. Both conserved end residues are part of each CDR3. A D gene is named only where the DNA matches it firmly. Not all rows give a size; the values are once, few, many and, for expanded clones, a class.

>TRBJ1-1|.|.|TRBV29-1
CSAAGGEGTEAFF
TGCAGCGCCGCCGGTGGGGAGGGCACTGAAGCTTTCTTT
>TRBJ2-7|TRBD1|.|TRBV30
CAWSTGQGTQTYEQYF
TGTGCCTGGAGTACGGGACAGGGCACCCAGACCTACGAGCAGTACTTC
>TRBJ2-5|.|.|TRBV13
CASSFRNGETQYF
TGTGCCAGCAGCTTTAGAAATGGTGAGACCCAGTACTTC
>TRBJ1-1|TRBD1|.|TRBV28
CASRDRGPRNTEAFF
TGTGCCAGCAGGGACAGGGGGCCTCGGAACACTGAAGCTTTCTTT
>TRBJ2-7|TRBD1|.|TRBV28
CASNRDRVFEQYF
TGTGCCAGCAACCGGGACAGGGTTTTCGAGCAGTACTTC
>TRBJ2-3|.|.|TRBV11-2
CASSPGTFTDTQYF
TGTGCCAGCAGCCCTGGGACTTTTACAGATACGCAGTATTTT
>TRBJ1-1|TRBD1|once|TRBV6-1
CASVGTGYTEAFF
TGTGCCAGCGTCGGGACAGGGTACACTGAAGCTTTCTTT
>TRBJ2-7|TRBD2|.|TRBV4-1
CASSHASGTNRFYEQYF
TGCGCCAGCAGCCACGCTAGCGGGACGAATCGATTCTACGAGCAGTACTTC
>TRBJ1-2|TRBD1|.|TRBV5-5
CASSYDPGTGLFWGYTF
TGTGCCAGCAGCTATGATCCGGGGACAGGGCTTTTCTGGGGCTACACCTTC
>TRBJ2-7|.|.|TRBV28
CASKQDVLPSYEQYF
TGTGCCAGCAAACAGGACGTCTTACCCTCCTACGAGCAGTACTTC
>TRBJ2-5|.|.|TRBV10-1
CASSESMAFYQYF
TGCGCCAGCAGTGAGTCGATGGCTTTTTACCAGTACTTC
>TRBJ1-3|.|.|TRBV6-5
CASTNSLDRGNTIYF
TGTGCCAGCACTAATTCCTTGGACAGAGGAAACACCATATATTTT
>TRBJ1-1|.|once|TRBV10-2
CASSVDGRVTEAFF
TGCGCCAGCAGTGTTGATGGGAGGGTGACTGAAGCTTTCTTT
>TRBJ2-7|.|.|TRBV5-1
CASSLAEGLEQYF
TGCGCCAGCAGCTTGGCGGAGGGACTCGAGCAGTACTTC
>TRBJ1-2|.|once|TRBV11-3
CASSLDSNPGLQSF
TGTGCCAGCAGCTTAGACTCGAATCCAGGGCTGCAATCCTTC
>TRBJ2-5|.|.|TRBV30
CAWSVGSTLAVGQETQYF
TGTGCCTGGAGTGTGGGGAGTACGCTCGCAGTGGGCCAAGAGACCCAGTACTTC
>TRBJ1-5|.|.|TRBV30
CAWSPGHNQPQHF
TGTGCCTGGTCCCCAGGGCATAATCAGCCCCAGCATTTT
>TRBJ1-2|TRBD1|.|TRBV9
CASRPGGISNYGYTF
TGTGCCAGCAGACCAGGGGGGATATCTAACTATGGCTACACCTTC
>TRBJ1-1|TRBD1|.|TRBV7-6
CASSLGRTGAGGTEAFF
TGTGCCAGCAGCTTAGGTAGGACAGGGGCGGGTGGCACTGAAGCTTTCTTT
>TRBJ1-1|.|.|TRBV28
CASSSTETMNTEAFF
TGTGCCAGCAGTTCGACAGAGACGATGAACACTGAAGCTTTCTTT
>TRBJ2-5|TRBD2|.|TRBV10-2
CASSELLSGRRGNQETQYF
TGCGCCAGCAGTGAGTTACTTAGCGGGAGACGGGGAAACCAAGAGACCCAGTACTTC
>TRBJ2-3|TRBD1|.|TRBV29-1
CSVVFTGGTDTQYF
TGCAGCGTTGTGTTTACAGGGGGCACAGATACGCAGTATTTT
>TRBJ1-1|.|.|TRBV5-1
CASSFQGNTEAFF
TGCGCCAGCAGCTTTCAGGGTAACACTGAAGCTTTCTTT
>TRBJ2-1|TRBD2|.|TRBV9
CASSASSGVWDEQFF
TGTGCCAGCAGCGCCTCTAGCGGGGTCTGGGATGAGCAGTTCTTC
>TRBJ1-4|TRBD1|.|TRBV6-1
CASTPDRVAEKLFF
TGTGCCAGCACCCCGGACAGGGTGGCTGAAAAACTGTTTTTT
>TRBJ2-3|.|.|TRBV29-1
CSVVVGGTDTQYF
TGCAGCGTTGTGGTAGGAGGCACAGATACGCAGTATTTT
>TRBJ2-7|TRBD1|.|TRBV19
CASSAGTWGQGAYEQYF
TGTGCCAGTAGTGCCGGTACTTGGGGACAGGGGGCCTACGAGCAGTACTTC
>TRBJ2-3|TRBD2|.|TRBV10-2
CASIEGSGRAGTDTQYF
TGCGCCAGCATCGAGGGTAGCGGGAGGGCAGGTACAGATACGCAGTATTTT
>TRBJ1-5|TRBD1|.|TRBV28
CASSLGQGNQPQHF
TGTGCCAGCAGTCTAGGACAGGGCAATCAGCCCCAGCATTTT
>TRBJ2-2|TRBD2|.|TRBV5-1
CASAPPGTSGSGTGELFF
TGCGCCAGCGCCCCTCCCGGGACTAGCGGGAGTGGCACCGGGGAGCTGTTTTTT
>TRBJ2-6|TRBD1|once|TRBV2
CASSVQGTGANVLTF
TGTGCCAGCAGTGTACAGGGGACTGGGGCCAACGTCCTGACTTTC
>TRBJ2-7|TRBD2|.|TRBV15
CATSREPPREGRYEQYF
TGTGCCACCAGCAGAGAACCCCCTCGGGAGGGCCGCTACGAGCAGTACTTC
>TRBJ1-3|.|.|TRBV27
CASSSRELNTIYF
TGTGCCAGCAGTTCCCGGGAACTAAACACCATATATTTT
>TRBJ2-1|.|.|TRBV9
CASSVDIGLSEGGYNEQFF
TGTGCCAGCAGCGTAGACATCGGCCTTAGCGAAGGAGGCTACAATGAGCAGTTCTTC
>TRBJ2-2|TRBD1|.|TRBV11-2
CASSYLGQESLNTGELFF
TGTGCCAGCAGTTACCTGGGACAGGAGTCTTTGAACACCGGGGAGCTGTTTTTT
>TRBJ2-5|TRBD1|few|TRBV6-5
CASSQGQGFETQYF
TGTGCCAGCAGTCAGGGACAGGGGTTTGAGACCCAGTACTTC
>TRBJ2-7|TRBD2|once|TRBV5-1
CASSSGLAGQKSSYEQYF
TGCGCCAGCAGCTCTGGACTAGCGGGCCAGAAATCCAGCTACGAGCAGTACTTC
>TRBJ2-7|.|once|TRBV4-1
CASSQGGLPSGYEQYF
TGCGCCAGCAGCCAAGGAGGCTTGCCCTCCGGCTACGAGCAGTACTTC
>TRBJ2-5|.|.|TRBV27
CASSLDTKETQYF
TGTGCCAGCAGTCTCGACACAAAAGAGACCCAGTACTTC
>TRBJ2-7|.|once|TRBV6-6
CASSSPTGTYEQYF
TGTGCCAGCAGTTCCCCGACAGGAACCTACGAGCAGTACTTC
>TRBJ1-5|TRBD1|.|TRBV6-1
CASSELGQGFNQPQHF
TGTGCCAGCAGTGAACTAGGACAGGGATTTAATCAGCCCCAGCATTTT
>TRBJ1-1|TRBD1|.|TRBV11-1
CASSLVMGQGASNTEAFF
TGTGCCAGCAGCTTAGTTATGGGACAGGGGGCCTCGAACACTGAAGCTTTCTTT
>TRBJ1-3|TRBD1|few|TRBV19
CASSIGPGGSGNTIYF
TGTGCCAGTAGTATAGGGCCAGGGGGCTCTGGAAACACCATATATTTT
>TRBJ2-1|.|.|TRBV7-3
CASSLPHNEQFF
TGTGCCAGCAGCTTACCCCATAATGAGCAGTTCTTC
>TRBJ1-1|TRBD1|.|TRBV5-1
CASSLGAGTGGVDTEAFF
TGCGCCAGCAGCTTGGGGGCCGGGACAGGGGGCGTTGACACTGAAGCTTTCTTT
>TRBJ1-5|TRBD1|few|TRBV4-3
CASSQDPSGGGNQPQHF
TGCGCCAGCAGCCAAGATCCGTCAGGGGGAGGCAATCAGCCCCAGCATTTT
>TRBJ1-4|.|.|TRBV15
CATSRAQAPNEKLFF
TGTGCCACCAGCAGAGCACAGGCGCCTAATGAAAAACTGTTTTTT
>TRBJ1-4|TRBD1|.|TRBV4-2
CASSQVGTGGEKLFF
TGTGCCAGCAGCCAAGTTGGAACAGGGGGTGAAAAACTGTTTTTT
>TRBJ2-3|.|.|TRBV5-8
CASSLEGAVSTDTQYF
TGTGCCAGCAGCTTGGAAGGAGCGGTTAGCACAGATACGCAGTATTTT
>TRBJ2-7|.|.|TRBV19
CASSETTGHYEQYF
TGTGCCAGTAGTGAGACCACAGGGCACTACGAGCAGTACTTC
>TRBJ2-5|TRBD1|.|TRBV2
CASSELGQGEETQYF
TGTGCCAGCAGTGAGCTTGGACAGGGAGAAGAGACCCAGTACTTC
>TRBJ2-3|.|.|TRBV28
CASSLRVGGGVSDTQYF
TGTGCCAGCAGTTTAAGAGTTGGGGGGGGCGTCTCAGATACGCAGTATTTT
>TRBJ1-2|.|.|TRBV6-6
CASSFAQTNYGYTF
TGTGCCAGCAGTTTCGCACAAACCAACTATGGCTACACCTTC
>TRBJ2-5|.|.|TRBV14
CASSQGVAVSWGETQYF
TGTGCCAGCAGCCAAGGGGTAGCGGTTAGCTGGGGGGAGACCCAGTACTTC
>TRBJ2-5|.|.|TRBV4-3
CASSQDRGWLETQYF
TGCGCCAGCAGCCAAGACAGGGGATGGCTAGAGACCCAGTACTTC